This TCR beta chain was recorded in a study of post-analysis software for immune sequencing data. Study-wide results and limits: In patients, about 5 TRBV segments were more frequent than in controls, with TRBV5-6, TRBV5-1 and TRBV20-1 among them. Normalized Chao1 diversity was significantly lower in multiple sclerosis patients than in controls.

Unique molecular identifiers tagged the TCR beta cDNA libraries. TCRdb recomputed calls from the PCR reads with MiXCR, one row per CDR3 protein. The sample includes roughly 170,000 distinct CDR3 sequences, approximately 31% of them seen just once. V dropped 10 bases and J dropped 8; count of bases not matched to a gene: 7. This CDR3 is built from 14 residues. Germline V CDR1 and CDR2: ENHRY, SYGVKD. This clonotype occurred many times. Its antigen is undetermined. This chain joins TRBV10-3 and TRBJ2-1; 14 bases align to TRBD2. The specimen sequenced was blood. The TCR originated in a girl aged 10-17 years with multiple sclerosis. The DNA of the CDR3 is TGTGCCACCGTCCCGGGACTAGCGGGAGATGAGCAGTTCTTC. Protein sequence: CATVPGLAGDEQFF.